The 32 T cell receptor beta chains in this list originate from one sample, sequenced in a study of regulatory T cells in long-lasting Graves disease. HTBI primers from iRepertoire and Arm-PCR of CDR3 regions yielded the TCR beta libraries. TCRdb re-derived calls from the multiplex PCR reads in MiXCR, one entry per CDR3 protein. The data show roughly 420,000 distinct CDR3 sequences, with 15% to 19% seen just once and 22% held by the top ten. Time point in this sample: newly diagnosed GD, antithyroid drugs for less than 3 months. Making the TCR library involved RNA that had been extracted from PBMCs. Sequenced material: peripheral blood mononuclear cells (PBMCs), taken at new diagnosis, from a patient treated with antithyroid drugs. All receptors come from a female donor with Graves disease.

This clonotype was found many times. V usage is TRBV14 and J usage is TRBJ2-3, with unresolved D. CDR1 SGHDN and CDR2 FVKESK come from the germline V gene. Trimming left V 4 bases short and J 1 base short, with 12 bases between. This CDR3 contains 15 residues. CDR3 DNA sequence: TGTGCCAGCAGCCCCCTTCGGGCCCGCACAGATACGCAGTATTTT. Translated, it gives CASSPLRARTDTQYF. Full variable domain (rest looked up from reference TRBV14 and TRBJ2-3): EAGVTQFPSHSVIEKGQTVTLRCDPISGHDNLYWYRRVMGKEIKFLLHFVKESKQDESGMPNNRFLAERTGGTYSTLKVQPAELEDSGVYFCASSPLRARTDTQYFGPGTRLTVL.

This clonotype was seen many times. The CDR3 DNA sequence: TGTGCCAGCAGTTTCTTGAGGATAGCGGGAGTAGAAGAGCAGTACTTC. Translating gives CASSFLRIAGVEEQYF. V is TRBV7-9 and J is TRBJ2-7; TRBD2 matches at 9 bases. The CDR3 length is 16 residues. Germline CDR1 reads SEHNR; CDR2 reads FQNEAQ (reference sequence). V gave up 6 bases and J gave up 7 bases; unmatched junction bases: 16.

The rearrangement links TRBV28 to TRBJ1-5; a possible D gene is TRBD1 (6 bases). The CDR3 is 13 residues long. With 7 bases removed from V and 6 bases from J, the gap between germline ends came to 13 bases. Per the germline V gene, CDR1 is MDHEN and CDR2 is SYDVKM. CDR3 DNA: TGTGCCAGCAAGGGGGGGGCGGCTCAGCCCCAGCATTTT. Translated: CASKGGAAQPQHF.

This clonotype was recorded many times. The V gene is TRBV5-1, the J gene TRBJ2-7, with D unclear. The CDR3 has 15 amino acids. V was trimmed by 3 bases and J by 1 base, leaving 14 bases between them. Germline CDR1 and CDR2: SGHRS and YFSETQ. The CDR3 DNA reads as TGCGCCAGCAGCTCCGGATGGACGGTTTCCTACGAGCAGTACTTC. Encoded protein: CASSSGWTVSYEQYF.

This clonotype was recorded many times. J is TRBJ2-3 and V is TRBV6-2 or TRBV6-3, with 12 bases lining up with TRBD2. Unmatched junction bases numbered 6, after V lost 4 bases and J lost 4 bases. Germline V gene data show CDR1 as MNHEY and CDR2 as SVGEGT. This CDR3 is 16 amino acids long. The DNA of the CDR3 is TGTGCCAGCAGTTCCTCTAGCGGGAGGGCGTCAGATACGCAGTATTTT. Protein product: CASSSSSGRASDTQYF.

There are many counts of this clonotype. This chain uses TRBV7-3 with TRBJ2-5; D possibly matches TRBD1 or TRBD2 (6 bases each). The germline V gene has CDR1 SGHTA and CDR2 FQGTGA. The CDR3 runs to 15 residues. V lost 1 base to trimming and J lost 0 bases, with 9 bases between them. CDR3 nucleotides: TGTGCCAGCAGCTTAAACAGGGACTACCAAGAGACCCAGTACTTC. Its translation is CASSLNRDYQETQYF.

This clonotype was recorded at least ten times. This chain links TRBV27 with TRBJ1-4; maybe TRBD1 (6 bases). Germline assignment: CDR1 MNHEY and CDR2 SMNVEV (reference sequence). V gave up 11 bases and J gave up 4 bases, with 17 bases separating them. The CDR3 is 14 residues long. The CDR3 reads CAGDQGKVNEKLFF. The CDR3 nucleotides are TGTGCCGGAGACCAGGGGAAGGTTAATGAAAAACTGTTTTTT.

This clonotype was detected ten times or more. The genes are TRBV10-3 and TRBJ2-3; a weak D match, TRBD2 (6 bases). Trimming cost V 10 bases and J 0 bases, with 11 bases left between them. In germline, CDR1 is ENHRY, CDR2 SYGVKD. There are 13 residues in the CDR3. CDR3 region: CATTSPSTDTQYF. CDR3 in DNA: TGTGCCACAACTAGCCCCAGCACAGATACGCAGTATTTT.

This clonotype appeared many times. This chain uses TRBV7-8 with TRBJ2-7; 7 bases fit TRBD2. CDR3 length equals 14 residues. J was trimmed by 6 bases and V by 1 base; bases with no gene match: 6. Germline CDR1 is SGHVS and CDR2 is FQNEAQ. The chain's CDR3 is CASSLGWTRGEQYF. The DNA for the CDR3 is TGTGCCAGCAGCTTAGGTTGGACTAGGGGCGAGCAGTACTTC. Based on the CDR3 plus reference TRBV7-8 and TRBJ2-7, the full variable domain is GAGVSQSPRYKVAKRGQDVALRCDPISGHVSLFWYQQALGQGPEFLTYFQNEAQLDKSGLPSDRFFAERPEGSVSTLKIQRTQQEDSAVYLCASSLGWTRGEQYFGPGTRLTVT.

This clonotype was found many times. This chain joins TRBV5-5 and TRBJ2-1; no definite D call. The ends were cut back, 5 bases at V and 9 bases at J, with 12 bases in the middle. Germline assignment: CDR1 SGHKS and CDR2 YYEKEE (reference sequence). This CDR3 contains 12 residues. The CDR3 protein is CASSRPSGEQFF. As DNA, the CDR3 is TGTGCCAGCAGTCGACCATCGGGTGAGCAGTTCTTC. Drawing the rest from reference TRBV5-5 and TRBJ2-1, the complete variable domain is DAGVTQSPTHLIKTRGQQVTLRCSPISGHKSVSWYQQVLGQGPQFIFQYYEKEERGRGNFPDRFSARQFPNYSSELNVNALLLGDSALYLCASSRPSGEQFFGPGTRLTVL.

This clonotype was found many times. The CDR3 DNA is TGTGCCAGCAGCCCGGGACTAGCGGGGAAACTTCAAGAGACCCAGTACTTC. Protein: CASSPGLAGKLQETQYF. The chain carries TRBV12-3 or TRBV12-4 and TRBJ2-5; 13 bases align to TRBD2. With V trimmed by 6 bases and J by 2 bases, 9 bases remained unmatched. This CDR3 spans 17 amino acids.

In its sample, this clonotype was seen many times. The V and J genes are TRBV19 and TRBJ2-1; D not certain. Germline V gene data show CDR1 as LNHDA and CDR2 as SQIVND (reference sequence). There are 13 residues in the CDR3. V lost 4 bases and J lost 6, with 10 bases in between. As DNA, the CDR3 is TGTGCCAGTAGTACGACCGGTGGCAATGAGCAGTTCTTC. It encodes CASSTTGGNEQFF. Full variable domain (missing parts from reference TRBV19 and TRBJ2-1): DGGITQSPKYLFRKEGQNVTLSCEQNLNHDAMYWYRQDPGQGLRLIYYSQIVNDFQKGDIAEGYSVSREKKESFPLTVTSAQKNPTAFYLCASSTTGGNEQFFGPGTRLTVL.

For this clonotype: Being one base from a much bigger clone, this may be a read error. The J gene is TRBJ2-3, the V gene TRBV7-2; D perhaps matches TRBD1 (6 bases). From germline, CDR1 is SGHTA and CDR2 FQGNSA. The CDR3 has 14 residues. V lost 5 bases, J lost 11 bases, and 20 bases lay in between. Here the CDR3 reads CASSRMVGAERQYF. In nucleotides, the CDR3 is TGTGCCAGCAGCCGGATGGTGGGGGCGGAACGGCAGTATTTT.

This clonotype was seen ten or more times. The V and J genes are TRBV20-1 and TRBJ1-5, with 9 positions matching TRBD1. The V segment lost 1 base and the J segment 7 bases; nucleotides outside the gene matches: 5. CDR3 size: 14 residues. Germline V gene data show CDR1 as DFQATT and CDR2 as SNEGSKA (reference sequence). The DNA for the CDR3 is TGCAGTGCTAGAGGGCGACAGGGGGGACAGCCCCAGCATTTT. It is translated as CSARGRQGGQPQHF.

This clonotype was counted ten times or more. The J gene is TRBJ1-1, the V gene TRBV6-1; TRBD1 is a possible D gene (6 bases). The germline gives CDR1 MNHNS, CDR2 SASEGT. V was shortened by 8 bases and J by 3 bases, with 16 bases between the two germline ends. This CDR3 comprises 14 residues. The CDR3 region is CASRWGAGYTEAFF. In nucleotides, the CDR3 is TGTGCCAGCCGATGGGGGGCCGGTTACACTGAAGCTTTCTTT.

This clonotype was seen only a few times. This chain links TRBV27 with TRBJ2-7, with 9 bases that match TRBD2. CDR1 and CDR2 (germline): MNHEY, SMNVEV (reference sequence). Unmatched junction bases numbered 5, after V lost 8 bases and J lost 0 bases. There are 14 residues in the CDR3. CDR3: CASGSGRSSYEQYF. CDR3 coding DNA: TGTGCCAGCGGAAGCGGGAGGAGCTCCTACGAGCAGTACTTC.

This clonotype has at least ten counts. V and J are TRBV10-3 and TRBJ2-7; 7 positions match TRBD2. CDR3 size: 14 residues. The trim removed 11 bases at V and 1 base at J, leaving 11 bases unmatched. Germline V gene lookup returns CDR1 ENHRY and CDR2 SYGVKD. CDR3 nucleotides: TGTGCCTCAAGCAGCGGGACTGAATCCTACGAGCAGTACTTC. Protein: CASSSGTESYEQYF.

This clonotype was recorded at least ten times. CDR3 in amino acids: CASGLSGGAEAFF. Here the CDR3 DNA reads TGTGCTAGTGGACTATCAGGGGGGGCTGAAGCTTTCTTT. This sequence joins TRBV12-5 and TRBJ1-1; 7 bases map to TRBD1. The J segment lost 6 bases and the V segment lost 6 bases, leaving 7 bases of the junction unmatched. The CDR3 contains 13 residues. The germline V gene encodes CDR1 LGHNT and CDR2 FRNRAP.

This clonotype came up many times. The V and J genes are TRBV7-9 and TRBJ1-4; possible D gene TRBD1, 6 bases. Germline CDR1 is SEHNR and CDR2 is FQNEAQ (reference sequence). The CDR3 contains 15 residues. Trimming removed 5 bases at V and 1 base at J, with 11 bases between. The CDR3 here is CASSLQQGTNEKLFF. CDR3 nucleotide sequence: TGTGCCAGCAGCCTGCAACAGGGAACTAATGAAAAACTGTTTTTT.

This clonotype was recorded many times. This chain links TRBV7-2 with TRBJ2-1; TRBD1 is a possible D gene (6 bases). Trimming pared 5 bases from V and 2 bases from J, leaving 16 bases between. This CDR3 has 16 amino acids. Germline loops: CDR1 SGHTA, CDR2 FQGNSA. The CDR3 DNA sequence: TGTGCCAGCAGCCCTGAGGTCAGGGGCCCCTACAATGAGCAGTTCTTC. It is translated as CASSPEVRGPYNEQFF.

This clonotype was counted a few times. The chain links TRBV12-3 or TRBV12-4 to TRBJ2-2, with 10 bases identical to TRBD1. The CDR3 is 15 amino acids. Unmatched junction bases numbered 8, after V lost 6 bases and J lost 7 bases. The CDR3 loop reads CASRNRQGAVGELFF. For the CDR3, the DNA is TGTGCCAGCAGAAATAGACAGGGGGCCGTCGGGGAGCTGTTTTTT.

A word on this clonotype: Since a much larger clone is just one base distant, this may be a read error. J is TRBJ2-4 and V is TRBV5-6; D uncertain. The germline V gene encodes CDR1 SGHDT and CDR2 YYEEEE. V was cut by 1 base and J by 13 bases, with 21 bases left in between. CDR3 size: 15 residues. CDR3 sequence (DNA): TGTGCCAGCAGCTTGTCGGCTGCGGCCTACAATGAGCAGTACTTC. It translates to CASSLSAAAYNEQYF.

The CDR3, as DNA: TGTGCCAGCAGTCCCGTACGGGACAGGGGATTGAACAATGAGCAGTTCTTC. As protein: CASSPVRDRGLNNEQFF. The rearrangement uses TRBV11-1 and TRBJ2-1; 10 bases agree with TRBD1. Germline V CDR1 and CDR2: SGHAT, FQDESV (reference sequence). V lost 6 bases and J lost 5; bases outside the gene matches: 13. CDR3 length equals 17 residues.

This clonotype occurred many times. The chain combines TRBV27 with TRBJ2-7; D remains ambiguous. The V end lost 5 bases, the J end lost 1 base, and 9 bases lay between the germline ends. Germline CDR1 MNHEY, CDR2 SMNVEV (reference sequence). The CDR3 contains 13 residues. The CDR3 DNA follows: TGTGCCAGCAGTGTCGCGTCGTCCTACGAGCAGTACTTC. Protein: CASSVASSYEQYF.

This clonotype was picked up many times. The chain couples TRBV28 to TRBJ1-1; D is uncertain. V was clipped by 6 bases and J by 1 base, with 12 bases between them. CDR1 is MDHEN and CDR2 is SYDVKM in the germline V gene. The CDR3 has 14 amino acids. The CDR3 DNA sequence: TGTGCCAGCAGGCCCTCGTATTCGAACACTGAAGCTTTCTTT. This sequence encodes CASRPSYSNTEAFF.

This clonotype was recorded at least ten times. The chain carries TRBV20-1 and TRBJ1-2; D gene unclear. The V end lost 3 bases, the J end lost 5 bases, and 10 bases lay between the germline ends. Looked up from germline, CDR1 is DFQATT and CDR2 is SNEGSKA (reference sequence). The CDR3 covers 12 residues. CDR3 nucleotides: TGCAGTGCTAGTTACGAAAGATATGGCTACACCTTC. This encodes CSASYERYGYTF.

The chain employs TRBV4-1 and TRBJ1-4, with no clear D. CDR1 and CDR2 (germline): MGHRA, YSYEKL. The CDR3 sequence is 16 residues long. The germline V and J ends were trimmed by 0 bases and 2 bases, with 10 bases remaining between them. The CDR3 bases are TGCGCCAGCAGCCAAGAGAGTGGTCCGACTAATGAAAAACTGTTTTTT. It yields the protein CASSQESGPTNEKLFF.

Notes on this clonotype: It may be a read error: a sequence one base away is much more abundant. V and J are TRBV27 and TRBJ2-7; unclear D gene. Germline V gene sequence: CDR1 MNHEY, CDR2 SMNVEV (reference sequence). This CDR3 contains 13 residues. DNA of the CDR3: TGTGCCAGCAGTTCCCTGGTGGGGTTCGAGCTGTACTTC. It codes for CASSSLVGFELYF.

This clonotype was counted ten times or more. The rearrangement uses TRBV4-1 and TRBJ2-1; 7 nucleotides match TRBD1. The CDR3 has 13 amino acids. With 6 bases clipped from V and 8 bases from J, the junction kept 7 bases outside the gene matches. The germline V gene has CDR1 MGHRA and CDR2 YSYEKL. The CDR3 DNA sequence: TGCGCCAGCAGACAAACAGGGGATCATGAGCAGTTCTTC. It is translated as CASRQTGDHEQFF.

This clonotype was seen repeatedly, ten times or more. At one end the junction does not follow the germline gene, possibly because of a read error. This chain uses TRBV5-5 with TRBJ2-1; D remains ambiguous. CDR1 is SGHKS, CDR2 YYEKEE, per germline (reference sequence). The CDR3 has 14 amino acids. The CDR3 loop is CASSQVADYNEQFF. The CDR3 nucleotides read TGCGCCAGCAGCCAAGTGGCGGATTACAATGAGCAGTTCTTC.

This clonotype has a count of ten or more. The CDR3 region has the DNA TGCGCCAGCAGCCAGACCCCGGCTGGCACAGATACGCAGTATTTT. Protein product: CASSQTPAGTDTQYF. The V call is TRBV4-1, the J call TRBJ2-3, with unresolved D. Germline V gives CDR1 MGHRA, CDR2 YSYEKL. The CDR3 has 15 amino acids. The germline V and J ends were trimmed by 3 bases and 1 base, with 11 bases remaining between them.

This chain connects TRBV24-1 to TRBJ2-7; TRBD1 matches at 7 bases. V lost 3 bases to trimming and J lost 11 bases; unmatched junction nucleotides: 6. CDR3 length: 12 amino acids. Germline assignment: CDR1 KGHDR and CDR2 SFDVKD. CDR3 sequence (DNA): TGTGCCACCAGTGATGCGACAGGGCGGGAGTACTTC. As protein: CATSDATGREYF.